This section outlines one T cell receptor beta chain sequence together with its context. The target of this receptor is not known. An end of the junction does not agree with germline; a read error may underlie this. The sample is drawn from a study of T cells in Graves' hyperthyroidism and ophthalmopathy (dated by TCRdb to about 2019). Looking at the study overall: Peripheral blood was collected at initial diagnosis, before any treatment. The roughly 99 discovery patients were divided at random into training and test sets in a 7:3 ratio. TCR Vbeta CDR3 sequencing of approximately 140 peripheral blood samples (around 45 ophthalmopathy, over 70 hyperthyroidism and approximately 17 progressor patients) is reported in the paper. Once sampling was done, hyperthyroidism patients were given methimazole at a starting dose of 30 mg daily, whereas ophthalmopathy patients were given high-dose intravenous methylprednisolone. In six Graves' hyperthyroidism patients, the study also compared T-cell repertoires from thyroid tissue with T-cell repertoires from blood. TCR V-J signatures able to tell the groups apart were searched for in a discovery cohort of 100 or so patients, of whom 43 had Graves' ophthalmopathy and around 58 had stable Graves' hyperthyroidism. Prospective prediction of ophthalmopathy was tested in an independent validation cohort of under 20 hyperthyroidism patients and some 17 patients who later progressed to ophthalmopathy.

From the cysteine up to the phenylalanine, the CDR3 has a length of 14 residues. Only the CDR3 region is kept as DNA, spanning 42 bases read in frame from base 1. Amplification of TCR beta CDR3 regions was carried out from RNA transcripts. The TCR CDR3 was subjected to a first round of RT-PCR using the HTBI primer set and the Qiagen OneStep RT-PCR kit. Libraries were constructed in a second round of multiplex PCR, after which size selection and purification were carried out. Sequencing of the libraries was done on an Illumina HiSeq2000 using paired-end 100 bp reads. Concerning the study's data processing: SOAPnuke was used to process the raw data, removing reads that contained adapters or uncalled bases, had a mean Phred below 15, or lacked an exact match to the constant primer or identifier. COPE v1.2.5 was used to merge the high-quality paired reads, and each unique nucleotide sequence was defined as a clonotype. Clonotypes were aligned to IMGT TRBV, TRBD and TRBJ reference segments using MiTCR v1.1. The analysis was restricted to V-J combinations with a frequency above 0.0001, which together covered about 99% of the repertoires. A TCS score was defined as the ratio between F50 (clonal expansion) and ExV (chaos), using BLOSUM62-based TCRdist between CDR3 peptides within each V-J. Welch's t-statistics and random forest reduced 500 to 550 V-J features to 13, which were used in a naive Bayes classifier (R e1071). TCRdb trimmed the raw reads at Q25, called clones with MiXCR and kept productive beta chains. For every CDR3 protein sequence, its rows merge into one entry that carries the most common genes and DNA. The V and J calls here are based on TCRdb, not the publication. In this sample the table shows around 500,000 distinct CDR3 sequences, 11% to 15% of which occur a single time. Approximately 15% of the sample is held by the ten biggest clonotypes.

Graves' hyperthyroidism was defined as stable when no progression to ophthalmopathy occurred over 18 months of follow-up. The hyperthyroidism patients were between 18 and 65 years old and newly diagnosed, with a disease duration of less than 2 months. Exclusion was applied to patients with uncontrolled infections, other autoimmune diseases, pregnancy or lactation. Diagnoses relied on clinical symptoms, serum thyroxine and TRAb, thyroid ultrasound and orbital computed tomography. PBMCs were isolated from approximately 10 ml of fresh peripheral blood by Ficoll-Paque density gradient centrifugation. Trizol reagent was used to extract total RNA, and RNA quality was then checked on an Agilent 2100 Bioanalyzer. Study-level results and caveats: A model built on a 13 V-J signature distinguished ophthalmopathy from stable hyperthyroidism, reaching 85% to 90% sensitivity and around 81% specificity in cross-validation and 80%/75% in testing. In validation, the model predicted progression to ophthalmopathy a median of about 5.9 months before onset, with 65% to 71% sensitivity and roughly 79% specificity. Sample size was not statistically predetermined, and investigators were not blinded to group allocation. Most expanded thyroid clonotypes (frequency above 0.001) were also found in blood, which suggests that blood repertoires may mirror thyroid immune responses.

The sequenced material came from blood. Recombination connected TRBV12-3 or TRBV12-4 to TRBJ2-1; 9 nucleotides in the junction match TRBD2. The origin of this receptor is a woman aged 40 to 50 with Graves' hyperthyroidism. The DNA is as follows: TGTGCCAGCAGTTTAATAGCGGGAGCGAATGAGCGGTTCTTC. This encodes CASSLIAGANERFF.